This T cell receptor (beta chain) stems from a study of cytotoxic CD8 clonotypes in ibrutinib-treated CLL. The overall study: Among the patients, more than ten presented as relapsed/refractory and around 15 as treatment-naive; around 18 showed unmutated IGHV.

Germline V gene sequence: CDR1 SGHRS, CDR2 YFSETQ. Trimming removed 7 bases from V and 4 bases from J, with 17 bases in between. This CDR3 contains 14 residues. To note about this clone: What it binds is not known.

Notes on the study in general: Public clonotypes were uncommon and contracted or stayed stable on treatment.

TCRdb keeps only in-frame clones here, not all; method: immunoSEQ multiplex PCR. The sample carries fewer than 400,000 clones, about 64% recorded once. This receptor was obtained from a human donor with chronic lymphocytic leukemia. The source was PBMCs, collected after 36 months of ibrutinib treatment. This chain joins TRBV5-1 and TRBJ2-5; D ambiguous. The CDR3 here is CASVSSLGGETQYF. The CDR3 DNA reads TGCGCCAGCGTCTCCAGCCTCGGCGGAGAGACCCAGTACTTC.